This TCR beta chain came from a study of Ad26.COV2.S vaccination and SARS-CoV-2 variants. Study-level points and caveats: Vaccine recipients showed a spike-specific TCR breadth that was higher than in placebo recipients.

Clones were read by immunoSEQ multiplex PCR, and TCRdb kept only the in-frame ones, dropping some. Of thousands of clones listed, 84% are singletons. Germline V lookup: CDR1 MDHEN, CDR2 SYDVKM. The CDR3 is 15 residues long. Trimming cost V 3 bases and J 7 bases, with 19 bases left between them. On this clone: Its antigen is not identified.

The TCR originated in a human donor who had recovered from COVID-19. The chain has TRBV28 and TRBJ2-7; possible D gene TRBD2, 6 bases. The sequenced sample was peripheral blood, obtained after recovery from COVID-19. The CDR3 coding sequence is TGTGCCAGCAGTTTCCTAGCGTTCGGGGATGGAGAGCAGTACTTC. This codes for CASSFLAFGDGEQYF.